A selection of T cell receptor beta chains follows, all from one sample in a study of blood T cell repertoires in COVID-19. Data came from immunoSEQ multiplex PCR; TCRdb stores just in-frame clones and leaves some out. Of 240,000 or so clones in the sample, roughly 79% were seen once. The sample comprised peripheral blood. Source of these receptors: a woman of 80 years or more with acute or convalescent COVID-19. Both conserved end residues are part of each CDR3. Fields, in order: clone size, D gene, J gene, V gene, CDR3 protein, CDR3 DNA. A D gene is named only where the DNA matches it firmly. Clone size appears in some rows only: once, few, many, or a class for an expanded clone.

size: .; D: .; J: TRBJ1-1; V: TRBV9; CDR3: CASSATVMNTEAFF; DNA: TGTGCCAGCAGCGCAACAGTAATGAACACTGAAGCTTTCTTT
size: .; D: TRBD1; J: TRBJ1-5; V: TRBV29-1; CDR3: CSVGTGRSQPQHF; DNA: TGCAGCGTGGGGACAGGGCGCAGTCAGCCCCAGCATTTT
size: .; D: TRBD1; J: TRBJ2-7; V: TRBV7-2; CDR3: CASSLVGTGSSYEQYF; DNA: TGTGCCAGCAGCTTAGTAGGGACAGGCAGCTCCTACGAGCAGTACTTC
size: .; D: .; J: TRBJ1-1; V: TRBV6-2/TRBV6-3; CDR3: CASSYSRVAGTEAFF; DNA: TGTGCCAGCAGTTACTCGAGGGTGGCGGGCACTGAAGCTTTCTTT
size: .; D: .; J: TRBJ1-6; V: TRBV19; CDR3: CATTTDRDNSPLHF; DNA: TGTGCCACTACAACGGACAGAGATAATTCACCCCTCCACTTT
size: .; D: .; J: TRBJ1-2; V: TRBV12-3/TRBV12-4; CDR3: CASSFAGSYGYTF; DNA: TGTGCCAGCAGTTTTGCAGGGTCTTATGGCTACACCTTC
size: .; D: TRBD1; J: TRBJ2-7; V: TRBV15; CDR3: CATSREGTDYEQYF; DNA: TGTGCCACCAGCAGAGAAGGGACAGATTACGAGCAGTACTTC
size: .; D: .; J: TRBJ2-7; V: TRBV5-5; CDR3: CASSRGGAVSYEQYF; DNA: TGTGCCAGCAGCCGAGGGGGGGCAGTGTCCTACGAGCAGTACTTC
size: .; D: .; J: TRBJ1-2; V: TRBV30; CDR3: CAWSAAGDYGYTF; DNA: TGTGCCTGGAGTGCCGCGGGGGACTATGGCTACACCTTC
size: .; D: .; J: TRBJ2-1; V: TRBV1; CDR3: CTSSPGQGLGQFF; DNA: TGCACCAGCAGCCCCGGACAGGGTTTGGGGCAGTTCTTC
size: once; D: .; J: TRBJ1-1; V: TRBV3-1/TRBV3-2; CDR3: CASSHEEMNTEAFF; DNA: TGTGCCAGCAGCCATGAAGAGATGAACACTGAAGCTTTCTTT
size: once; D: TRBD2; J: TRBJ2-3; V: TRBV2; CDR3: CASSGITSGGDTQYF; DNA: TGTGCCAGCAGTGGGATAACTAGCGGGGGGGATACGCAGTATTTT
size: .; D: .; J: TRBJ1-2; V: TRBV5-1; CDR3: CASRDGVRTGGGYTF; DNA: TGCGCCAGCAGAGATGGGGTCCGGACGGGAGGGGGCTACACCTTC
size: once; D: TRBD2; J: TRBJ2-7; V: TRBV7-3; CDR3: CASSLTAGGPDEQYF; DNA: TGTGCCAGCAGCTTAACGGCGGGGGGGCCTGACGAGCAGTACTTC
size: .; D: TRBD1; J: TRBJ1-5; V: TRBV6-2/TRBV6-3; CDR3: CASSYSRRGRGLYQPQHF; DNA: TGTGCCAGCAGTTACTCGAGGCGGGGCAGGGGGCTCTATCAGCCCCAGCATTTT
size: .; D: TRBD1; J: TRBJ1-2; V: TRBV6-5; CDR3: CASSTKTGGRGYTF; DNA: TGTGCCAGCAGTACCAAAACAGGGGGCCGTGGCTACACCTTC
size: .; D: .; J: TRBJ2-6; V: TRBV2; CDR3: CASSRVSGANVLTF; DNA: TGTGCCAGCAGCCGGGTTTCTGGGGCCAACGTCCTGACTTTC
size: .; D: TRBD1; J: TRBJ2-5; V: TRBV2; CDR3: CASSEQDRGGETQYF; DNA: TGTGCCAGCAGTGAACAGGACAGGGGCGGGGAGACCCAGTACTTC
size: once; D: .; J: TRBJ1-3; V: TRBV9; CDR3: CASSVDRVSSGNTIYF; DNA: TGTGCCAGCAGCGTAGACCGGGTAAGCTCTGGAAACACCATATATTTT
size: .; D: TRBD2; J: TRBJ2-7; V: TRBV3-1/TRBV3-2; CDR3: CASSQDGAGGYEQYF; DNA: TGTGCCAGCAGCCAAGATGGGGCGGGAGGCTACGAGCAGTACTTC
size: once; D: .; J: TRBJ1-5; V: TRBV15; CDR3: CATSREAGVSNQPQHF; DNA: TGTGCCACCAGCAGAGAGGCGGGGGTAAGCAATCAGCCCCAGCATTTT
size: .; D: .; J: TRBJ2-2; V: TRBV6-5; CDR3: CASRPGEGTGELFF; DNA: TGTGCCAGCAGACCAGGCGAGGGTACCGGGGAGCTGTTTTTT
size: .; D: .; J: TRBJ1-1; V: TRBV7-2; CDR3: CASSPERNTEAFF; DNA: TGTGCCAGCAGCCCGGAGAGGAACACTGAAGCTTTCTTT
size: .; D: TRBD2; J: TRBJ2-3; V: TRBV3-1/TRBV3-2; CDR3: CASSQGLAGGDTQYF; DNA: TGTGCCAGCAGCCAAGGACTAGCGGGGGGAGATACGCAGTATTTT
size: .; D: TRBD2; J: TRBJ2-7; V: TRBV5-1; CDR3: CASSPALSGAMSYEQYF; DNA: TGCGCCAGCAGCCCCGCCCTCAGCGGGGCCATGTCCTACGAGCAGTACTTC
size: .; D: TRBD1; J: TRBJ1-2; V: TRBV4-3; CDR3: CASSQESDRGYGYTF; DNA: TGCGCCAGCAGCCAAGAGTCGGACAGGGGTTATGGCTACACCTTC
size: few; D: .; J: TRBJ1-1; V: TRBV5-1; CDR3: CASSFGQRSTEAFF; DNA: TGCGCCAGCAGCTTCGGACAGAGGAGCACTGAAGCTTTCTTT
size: .; D: TRBD1; J: TRBJ1-2; V: TRBV4-3; CDR3: CASSLRSGGGYTF; DNA: TGCGCCAGCAGCCTACGGTCAGGGGGCGGCTACACCTTC
size: few; D: .; J: TRBJ1-5; V: TRBV2; CDR3: CASSGSRGPNQPQHF; DNA: TGTGCCAGCAGTGGGAGCAGGGGTCCCAATCAGCCCCAGCATTTT
size: .; D: .; J: TRBJ2-2; V: TRBV29-1; CDR3: CSVEGTPGKLFF; DNA: TGCAGCGTTGAAGGGACGCCGGGGAAGCTGTTTTTT
size: .; D: .; J: TRBJ1-2; V: TRBV21-1; CDR3: CASSNWDRGRIGYGYTF; DNA: TGTGCCAGCAGCAACTGGGACAGGGGGCGGATAGGCTATGGCTACACCTTC
size: .; D: .; J: TRBJ2-7; V: TRBV5-6; CDR3: CASSLMASYEQYF; DNA: TGTGCCAGCAGCTTGATGGCCTCCTACGAGCAGTACTTC
size: .; D: .; J: TRBJ1-1; V: TRBV30; CDR3: CAWISTYEAFF; DNA: TGTGCCTGGATAAGCACTTATGAAGCTTTCTTT
size: .; D: TRBD1; J: TRBJ1-3; V: TRBV5-4; CDR3: CASSLGQGVNGNTIYF; DNA: TGTGCCAGCAGCTTGGGGCAGGGGGTTAACGGAAACACCATATATTTT
size: .; D: TRBD1; J: TRBJ1-3; V: TRBV9; CDR3: CASSSPTGTGSGNTIYF; DNA: TGTGCCAGCAGCTCACCAACCGGGACAGGGTCCGGAAACACCATATATTTT